Described below is a single T cell receptor (beta chain) sequence and its context. The CDR3 has 15 residues. CDR1 and CDR2 (germline): MDHEN, SYDVKM. V was trimmed by 6 bases and J by 4 bases, leaving 16 bases between them. In the authors' workflow: Nucleated cell number was recorded as an estimate derived from reference gene primer amplification. Assay: immunoSEQ multiplex PCR; the TCRdb copy retains only in-frame clones and omits some. D and trimming come from the DNA, and the V and J calls and clone size come from that table. The sample consists of 85,000 to 95,000 clones, 76% of them appearing once. These data come from a study of blood T cell repertoires in COVID-19. Turning to the study itself: The study drew acute and convalescent COVID-19 samples from the United States, Italy and Spain.

Sequenced sample: peripheral blood. The chain employs TRBV28 and TRBJ1-3; possible D gene TRBD1, 6 bases. This clonotype was obtained from a man in his sixties or seventies with acute or convalescent COVID-19. The DNA of the CDR3 is TGTGCCAGCAGCCCTCCAGGGGTCGGCGGAAACACCATATATTTT. Its translation is CASSPPGVGGNTIYF.